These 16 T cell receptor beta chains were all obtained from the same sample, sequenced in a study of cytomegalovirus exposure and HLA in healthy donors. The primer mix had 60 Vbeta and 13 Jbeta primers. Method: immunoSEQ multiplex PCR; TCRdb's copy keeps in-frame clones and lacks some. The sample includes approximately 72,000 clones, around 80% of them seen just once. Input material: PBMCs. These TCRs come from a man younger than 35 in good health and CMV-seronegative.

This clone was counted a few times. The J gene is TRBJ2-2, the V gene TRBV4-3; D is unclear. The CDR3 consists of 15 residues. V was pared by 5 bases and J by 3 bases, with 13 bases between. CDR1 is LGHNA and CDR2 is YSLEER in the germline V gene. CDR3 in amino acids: CASSLASRDTGELFF. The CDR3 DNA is TGCGCCAGCAGCTTAGCTTCCCGCGACACCGGGGAGCTGTTTTTT.

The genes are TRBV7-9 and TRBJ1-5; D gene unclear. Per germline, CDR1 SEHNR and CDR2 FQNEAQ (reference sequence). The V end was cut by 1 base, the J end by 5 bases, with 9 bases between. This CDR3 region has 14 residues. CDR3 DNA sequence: TGTGCCAGCAGCTTAGGGCGGGGTCATCAGCCCCAGCATTTT. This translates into CASSLGRGHQPQHF.

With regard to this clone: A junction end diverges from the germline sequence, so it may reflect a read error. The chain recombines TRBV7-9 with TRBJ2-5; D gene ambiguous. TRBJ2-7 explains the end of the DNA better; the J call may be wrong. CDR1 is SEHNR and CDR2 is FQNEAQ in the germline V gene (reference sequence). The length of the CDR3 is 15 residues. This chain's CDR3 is CSSSLLSAADYEQYF. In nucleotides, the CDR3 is TGTTCCAGCAGCTTATTGAGCGCTGCTGACTACGAGCAGTACTTC.

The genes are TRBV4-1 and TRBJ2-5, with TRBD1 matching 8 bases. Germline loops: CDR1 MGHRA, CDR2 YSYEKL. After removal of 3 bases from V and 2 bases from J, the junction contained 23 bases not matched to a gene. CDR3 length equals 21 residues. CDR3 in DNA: TGCGCCAGCAGCCATGCCCCATCATTAACAGGGGGTGGTGGGCTTCAAGAGACCCAGTACTTC. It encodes CASSHAPSLTGGGGLQETQYF.

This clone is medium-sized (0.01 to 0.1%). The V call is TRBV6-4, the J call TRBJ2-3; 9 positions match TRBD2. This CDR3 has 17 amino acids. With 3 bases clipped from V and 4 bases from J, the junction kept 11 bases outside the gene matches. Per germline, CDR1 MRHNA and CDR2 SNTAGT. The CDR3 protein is CASSEMRGSGGADTQYF. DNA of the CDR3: TGTGCCAGCAGTGAGATGCGAGGTAGCGGGGGCGCAGATACGCAGTATTTT.

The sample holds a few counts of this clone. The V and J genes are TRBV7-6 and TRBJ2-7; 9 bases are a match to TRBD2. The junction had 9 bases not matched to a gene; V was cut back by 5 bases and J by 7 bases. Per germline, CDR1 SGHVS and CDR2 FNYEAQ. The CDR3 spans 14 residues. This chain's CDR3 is CASSEISGSHEQYF. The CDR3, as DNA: TGTGCCAGCAGCGAAATTAGCGGGAGTCATGAGCAGTACTTC.

CDR3 nucleotide sequence: TGTGCCAGCAGCCCAATGGGACAGGGGGCCACAGATACGCAGTATTTT. It specifies CASSPMGQGATDTQYF. This chain connects TRBV9 to TRBJ2-3; TRBD1 aligns across 12 bases. CDR3 length equals 16 residues. Germline V CDR1 and CDR2: SGDLS, YYNGEE. J was trimmed by 2 bases and V by 4 bases; bases with no gene match: 5.

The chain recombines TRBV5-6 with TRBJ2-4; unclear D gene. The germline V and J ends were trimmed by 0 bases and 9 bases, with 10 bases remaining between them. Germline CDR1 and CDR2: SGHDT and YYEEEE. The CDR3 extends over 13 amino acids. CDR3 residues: CASSLEAVGIQYF. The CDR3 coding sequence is TGTGCCAGCAGCTTGGAGGCGGTAGGCATTCAGTACTTC.

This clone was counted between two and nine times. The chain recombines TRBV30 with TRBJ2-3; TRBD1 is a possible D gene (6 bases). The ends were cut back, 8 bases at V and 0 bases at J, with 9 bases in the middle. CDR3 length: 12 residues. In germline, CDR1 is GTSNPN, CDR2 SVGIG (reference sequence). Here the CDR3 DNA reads TGTGCCGGGACAACTAGCACAGATACGCAGTATTTT. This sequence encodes CAGTTSTDTQYF. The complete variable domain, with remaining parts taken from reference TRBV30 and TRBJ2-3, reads SQTIHQWPATLVQPVGSPLSLECTVEGTSNPNLYWYRQAAGRGLQLLFYSVGIGQISSEVPQNLSASRPQDRQFILSSKKLLLSDSGFYLCAGTTSTDTQYFGPGTRLTVL.

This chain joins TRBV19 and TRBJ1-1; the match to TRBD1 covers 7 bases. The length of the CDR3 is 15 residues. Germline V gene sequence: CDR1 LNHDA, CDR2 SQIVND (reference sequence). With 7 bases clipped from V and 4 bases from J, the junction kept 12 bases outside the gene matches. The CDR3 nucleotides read TGTGCCAGTAAGGAGGGGGCACCACCGAGCACTGAAGCTTTCTTT. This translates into CASKEGAPPSTEAFF.

CDR3 sequence reads: CASSSRDRVGEKLFF. The CDR3 coding sequence is TGTGCCAGCAGTTCCCGGGACAGGGTCGGAGAAAAACTGTTTTTT. The V gene is TRBV6-5, the J gene TRBJ1-4; 9 bases match TRBD1. The CDR3 sequence is 15 residues long. With 4 bases clipped from V and 8 bases from J, the junction kept 8 bases outside the gene matches. CDR1 is MNHEY and CDR2 is SVGAGI in the germline V gene.

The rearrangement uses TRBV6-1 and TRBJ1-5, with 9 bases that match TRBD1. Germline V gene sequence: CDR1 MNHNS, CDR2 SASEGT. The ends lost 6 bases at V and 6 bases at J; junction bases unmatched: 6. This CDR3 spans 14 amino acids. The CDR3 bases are TGTGCCAGCAGGGGGGGACAGGGACCTCAGCCCCAGCATTTT. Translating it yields CASRGGQGPQPQHF.

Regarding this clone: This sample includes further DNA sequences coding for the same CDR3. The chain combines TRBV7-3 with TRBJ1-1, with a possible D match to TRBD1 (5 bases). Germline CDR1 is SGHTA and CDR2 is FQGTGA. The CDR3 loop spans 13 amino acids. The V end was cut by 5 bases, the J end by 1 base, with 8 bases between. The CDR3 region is CASSLGQNTEAFF. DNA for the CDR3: TGTGCCAGCAGCCTTGGACAGAACACTGAAGCTTTCTTT.

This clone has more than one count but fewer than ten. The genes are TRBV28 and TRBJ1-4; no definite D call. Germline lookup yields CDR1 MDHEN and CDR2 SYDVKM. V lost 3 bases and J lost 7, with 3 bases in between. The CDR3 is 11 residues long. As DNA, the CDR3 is TGTGCCAGCAGTTTGCGTGAAAAACTGTTTTTT. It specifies CASSLREKLFF. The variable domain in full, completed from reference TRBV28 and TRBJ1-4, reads DVKVTQSSRYLVKRTGEKVFLECVQDMDHENMFWYRQDPGLGLRLIYFSYDVKMKEKGDIPEGYSVSREKKERFSLILESASTNQTSMYLCASSLREKLFFGSGTQLSVL.

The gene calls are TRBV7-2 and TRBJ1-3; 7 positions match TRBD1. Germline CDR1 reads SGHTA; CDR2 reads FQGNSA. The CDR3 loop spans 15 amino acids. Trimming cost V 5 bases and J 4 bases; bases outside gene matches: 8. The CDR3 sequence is CASSPGTVRGNTIYF. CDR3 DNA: TGTGCCAGCAGCCCCGGGACAGTAAGAGGAAACACCATATATTTT.

CDR3 region: CASSLETGSRGEQFF. In DNA, the CDR3 is TGCGCCAGCAGCTTGGAAACGGGATCGCGCGGTGAGCAGTTCTTC. The chain carries TRBV5-1 and TRBJ2-1; D is perhaps TRBD2 (5 bases). The V gene lost 0 bases and the J gene lost 9 bases, with 16 bases spanning the gap. This CDR3 is 15 amino acids long. CDR1 is SGHRS and CDR2 is YFSETQ in the germline V gene.